The 22 T cell receptor beta chains presented below share a single source sample, sequenced in a study of T cell responses to AZD1222 COVID-19 vaccine. Some clones are missing from TCRdb's copy, which holds only in-frame ones; the method was immunoSEQ multiplex PCR. The sample includes under 200,000 clones, 94% of them seen just once. This material consisted of peripheral blood, taken on day 0 of AZD1222 vaccination. Every receptor here comes from an adult in good health.

This clone showed up just once. The gene calls are TRBV5-1 and TRBJ2-2, with 8 bases that match TRBD1. The CDR3 is 14 residues long. V dropped 5 bases and J dropped 3; count of bases not matched to a gene: 3. From germline, CDR1 is SGHRS and CDR2 YFSETQ. The CDR3 sequence: CASRGQGDTGELFF. The CDR3 DNA reads as TGCGCCAGCAGAGGACAGGGAGACACCGGGGAGCTGTTTTTT.

The chain links TRBV4-1 to TRBJ2-7; 7 positions agree with TRBD2. The V segment lost 2 bases and the J segment 1 base; nucleotides outside the gene matches: 5. Germline values: CDR1 MGHRA, CDR2 YSYEKL. There are 15 residues in the CDR3. The CDR3 sequence: CASSQIGGSSYEQYF. CDR3 DNA: TGCGCCAGCAGCCAAATAGGCGGGAGTTCCTACGAGCAGTACTTC.

The chain is built from TRBV7-9 and TRBJ1-6; TRBD1 agrees at 9 bases. The junction had 3 bases not matched to a gene; V was cut back by 2 bases and J by 7 bases. Germline loops: CDR1 SEHNR, CDR2 FQNEAQ (reference sequence). The CDR3 runs 15 residues. The CDR3 protein is CASSLTGQGNSPLHF. CDR3 sequence (DNA): TGTGCCAGCAGCTTAACGGGACAGGGAAATTCACCCCTCCACTTT.

This sequence joins TRBV18 and TRBJ1-3; D not resolved. Trimming left V 5 bases short and J 0 bases short, with 11 bases between. The CDR3 has 15 residues. In germline, CDR1 is KGHSH, CDR2 LQKENI. The CDR3: CASSTGTNSGNTIYF. CDR3 nucleotides: TGTGCCAGCTCAACGGGTACTAACTCTGGAAACACCATATATTTT.

J is TRBJ1-1 and V is TRBV30; possibly TRBD1 for D (5 bases). V was pared by 4 bases and J by 3 bases, with 15 bases between. The CDR3 extends over 14 amino acids. In germline, CDR1 is GTSNPN, CDR2 SVGIG (reference sequence). CDR3 amino acids: CAWKWGYGDTEAFF. The CDR3 nucleotides are TGTGCCTGGAAGTGGGGGTACGGCGACACTGAAGCTTTCTTT.

V and J are TRBV30 and TRBJ2-3, with no clear D. The CDR3 runs 13 residues. Per the germline V gene, CDR1 is GTSNPN and CDR2 is SVGIG (reference sequence). Trimming took off 0 bases at V and 2 bases at J, with 6 bases between the two ends. CDR3 loop: CAWSVRATDTQYF. The CDR3 bases are TGTGCCTGGAGTGTACGGGCCACAGATACGCAGTATTTT.

The chain employs TRBV7-8 and TRBJ2-7; perhaps TRBD1 as D (5 bases). With 3 bases removed from V and 4 bases from J, the gap between germline ends came to 10 bases. CDR3 length: 13 amino acids. The germline V gene has CDR1 SGHVS and CDR2 FQNEAQ. The CDR3 sequence: CASSFTREYEQYF. The CDR3 coding sequence is TGTGCCAGCAGCTTCACCAGGGAATACGAGCAGTACTTC.

The chain is built from TRBV28 and TRBJ2-3; D is possibly TRBD2 (6 bases). The CDR3 consists of 14 residues. Per the germline V gene, CDR1 is MDHEN and CDR2 is SYDVKM. V was cut by 6 bases and J by 0 bases, with 10 bases left in between. The CDR3 reads CASRGDSSTDTQYF. CDR3 DNA: TGTGCCAGCAGGGGGGACTCGAGCACAGATACGCAGTATTTT.

This clone came up once. The chain links TRBV28 to TRBJ1-2, with D perhaps matching TRBD1 (6 bases). Germline values: CDR1 MDHEN, CDR2 SYDVKM. The CDR3 sequence is 13 residues long. Trimming shortened V by 4 bases and J by 5 bases, and 11 bases separated the two germline ends. The CDR3 region has the DNA TGTGCCAGCAGTTGGGGGGCGGGGTATGGCTACACCTTC. Residues: CASSWGAGYGYTF.

The chain links TRBV6-1 to TRBJ1-4; D is unresolved. The CDR3 spans 15 residues. The V end lost 2 bases, the J end lost 0 bases, and 7 bases lay between the germline ends. CDR1 MNHNS and CDR2 SASEGT come from the germline V gene. The CDR3 DNA sequence: TGTGCCAGCAGTGAACACTTAGCAACTAATGAAAAACTGTTTTTT. This encodes CASSEHLATNEKLFF.

The V call is TRBV29-1, the J call TRBJ1-1; no reliable D call. Trimming removed 2 bases from V and 1 base from J, with 11 bases in between. Germline V gene lookup returns CDR1 SQVTM and CDR2 ANQGSEA. The CDR3 runs to 14 residues. The CDR3 loop is CSVEWRISNTEAFF. Written as DNA, the CDR3 is TGCAGCGTTGAATGGCGGATCTCGAACACTGAAGCTTTCTTT.

This clone was counted once. The gene calls are TRBV29-1 and TRBJ2-7, with TRBD2 matching over 7 bases. Germline values: CDR1 SQVTM, CDR2 ANQGSEA. The CDR3 is made up of 12 amino acids. V lost 7 bases to trimming and J lost 2 bases; unmatched junction nucleotides: 5. DNA for the CDR3: TGCAGCGCGGGGGGAGGGCCCTACGAGCAGTACTTC. Translated: CSAGGGPYEQYF.

The rearrangement joins TRBV10-3 to TRBJ1-4; D is perhaps TRBD1 (5 bases). Germline-derived CDR1 and CDR2 are ENHRY and SYGVKD. V lost 7 bases to trimming and J lost 8 bases, with 11 bases between them. The CDR3 totals 12 residues. CDR3 nucleotide sequence: TGTGCCATCATGGGGGTCGGGGAAAAACTGTTTTTT. Translating it yields CAIMGVGEKLFF.

The chain has TRBV15 and TRBJ2-2, with 7 bases matching TRBD2. The germline V gene encodes CDR1 LNHNV and CDR2 YYDKDF (reference sequence). J gave up 1 base and V 6 bases, and 8 bases lay outside the gene matches. This CDR3 comprises 16 residues. CDR3 in DNA: TGTGCCACCAGGAGATTGGGGGGGATGAACACCGGGGAGCTGTTTTTT. It translates to CATRRLGGMNTGELFF.

In this sample, this clone turned up once. This chain joins TRBV7-2 and TRBJ2-1; 8 bases are a match to TRBD2. Germline V lookup: CDR1 SGHTA, CDR2 FQGNSA. There are 15 residues in the CDR3. V lost 5 bases to trimming and J lost 7 bases; unmatched junction nucleotides: 10. The CDR3 nucleotides read TGTGCCAGCAGCCAGCGGTCTAGCGGGTGGAATGAGCAGTTCTTC. Protein product: CASSQRSSGWNEQFF.

The rearrangement links TRBV6-5 to TRBJ1-2; D uncertain. Germline assignment: CDR1 MNHEY and CDR2 SVGAGI. Trimming left V 7 bases short and J 4 bases short, with 10 bases between. CDR3 length equals 12 residues. Here the CDR3 reads CASKDEGYGYTF. In DNA form, the CDR3 reads TGTGCCAGCAAAGATGAGGGCTATGGCTACACCTTC.

The gene calls are TRBV6-5 and TRBJ1-3; no clear D gene. Per the germline V gene, CDR1 is MNHEY and CDR2 is SVGAGI. This CDR3 contains 14 residues. The V and J ends lost 5 bases and 0 bases respectively, with 8 bases between them. The CDR3: CASSPQYSGNTIYF. In DNA, the CDR3 is TGTGCCAGCAGTCCTCAGTACTCTGGAAACACCATATATTTT.

This chain links TRBV28 with TRBJ1-2, with 7 positions matching TRBD1. The ends lost 7 bases at V and 1 base at J; junction bases unmatched: 12. The germline gives CDR1 MDHEN, CDR2 SYDVKM. The CDR3 loop spans 16 amino acids. The CDR3 region has the DNA TGTGCCAGCACGAGACAGGGCCGGAGCAATAACTATGGCTACACCTTC. Translating it yields CASTRQGRSNNYGYTF.

The V and J genes are TRBV7-9 and TRBJ2-7, with D unclear. The V end was cut by 2 bases, the J end by 5 bases, with 13 bases between. This CDR3 has 14 amino acids. Germline CDR1 SEHNR, CDR2 FQNEAQ (reference sequence). The CDR3 nucleotides are TGTGCCAGCAGCTTAAAGTCGGTTCGGGACGAGCAGTACTTC. It translates to CASSLKSVRDEQYF.

This clone was detected only once. The CDR3 sequence: CASSKGIWGDSLPNQPQHF. CDR3 DNA: TGTGCCAGCAGCAAAGGGATATGGGGGGACAGCCTACCCAATCAGCCCCAGCATTTT. The chain is built from TRBV21-1 and TRBJ1-5; the table's D call, TRBD1, has no DNA check behind it. TRBV21-1 is annotated as a pseudogene. This CDR3 comprises 19 residues.

V gene TRBV5-5 combines with J gene TRBJ1-4, with TRBD1 as a possible D gene (5 bases). The germline CDR1 and CDR2 sequences are SGHKS and YYEKEE (reference sequence). With 1 base removed from V and 8 bases from J, the gap between germline ends came to 12 bases. The CDR3 is 14 amino acids. The CDR3 region has the DNA TGTGCCAGCAGCTTGTTCCAGGGAGGGGAAAAACTGTTTTTT. As protein: CASSLFQGGEKLFF.

The chain combines TRBV19 with TRBJ1-1; D unclear. The germline V gene encodes CDR1 LNHDA and CDR2 SQIVND (reference sequence). The length of the CDR3 is 12 residues. Trimming shortened V by 8 bases and J by 2 bases, and 9 bases separated the two germline ends. The CDR3 DNA follows: TGTGCCAGTTTAATGGGAAACACTGAAGCTTTCTTT. Translation gives CASLMGNTEAFF.